The sequence of this T cell receptor beta chain was determined in a study of blood T cell repertoires in COVID-19. CDR1 SNHLY and CDR2 FYNNEI come from the germline V gene. The CDR3 runs to 12 residues. Germline trimming cut 7 bases from V and 3 bases from J; bases unmatched to any gene: 3. TCRdb keeps only in-frame clones here, not all; method: immunoSEQ multiplex PCR. The sample lists 100,000 to 150,000 clones, approximately 84% occurring once. This receptor was obtained from an older woman with acute or convalescent COVID-19. Sequencing was done on a sample of peripheral blood. The chain joins TRBV2 to TRBJ2-7; 7 nucleotides align to TRBD2. CDR3 nucleotide sequence: TGTGCCAGCATTAGGGAGGGCTACGAGCAGTACGTC. This gives the protein CASIREGYEQYV.